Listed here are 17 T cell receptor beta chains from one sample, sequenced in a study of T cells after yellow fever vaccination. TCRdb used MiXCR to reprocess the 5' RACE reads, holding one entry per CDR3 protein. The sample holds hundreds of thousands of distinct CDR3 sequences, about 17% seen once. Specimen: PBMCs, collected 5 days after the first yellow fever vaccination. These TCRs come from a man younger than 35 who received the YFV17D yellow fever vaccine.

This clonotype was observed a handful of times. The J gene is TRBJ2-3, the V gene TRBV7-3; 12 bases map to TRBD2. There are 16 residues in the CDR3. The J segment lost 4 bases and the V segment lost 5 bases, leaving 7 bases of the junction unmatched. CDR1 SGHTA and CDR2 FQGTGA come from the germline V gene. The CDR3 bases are TGTGCCAGCAGCCCCTCTCGACTAGCGGGGGCAGATACGCAGTATTTT. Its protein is CASSPSRLAGADTQYF. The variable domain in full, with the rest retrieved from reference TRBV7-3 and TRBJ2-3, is GAGVSQTPSNKVTEKGKYVELRCDPISGHTALYWYRQSLGQGPEFLIYFQGTGAADDSGLPNDRFFAVRPEGSVSTLKIQRTERGDSAVYLCASSPSRLAGADTQYFGPGTRLTVL.

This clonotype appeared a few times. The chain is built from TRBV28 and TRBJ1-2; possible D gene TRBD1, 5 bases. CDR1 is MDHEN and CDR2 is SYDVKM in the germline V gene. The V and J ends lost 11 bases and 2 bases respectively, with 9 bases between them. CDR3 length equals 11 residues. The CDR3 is CAGASNYGYTF. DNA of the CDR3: TGTGCCGGGGCATCAAACTATGGCTACACCTTC.

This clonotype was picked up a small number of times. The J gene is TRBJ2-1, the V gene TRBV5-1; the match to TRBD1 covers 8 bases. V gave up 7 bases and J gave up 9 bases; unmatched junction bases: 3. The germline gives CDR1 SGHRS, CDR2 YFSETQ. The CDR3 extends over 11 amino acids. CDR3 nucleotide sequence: TGCGCCAGCGCGGGACAGGCTGAGCAGTTCTTC. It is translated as CASAGQAEQFF.

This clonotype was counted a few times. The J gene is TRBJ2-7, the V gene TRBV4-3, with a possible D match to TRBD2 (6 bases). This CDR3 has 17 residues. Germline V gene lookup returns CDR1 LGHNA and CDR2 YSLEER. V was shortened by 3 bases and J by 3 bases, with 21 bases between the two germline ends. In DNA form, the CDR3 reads TGCGCCAGCAGCCAGGATCCCCCGGGACTGGCATTCTACGAGCAGTACTTC. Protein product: CASSQDPPGLAFYEQYF.

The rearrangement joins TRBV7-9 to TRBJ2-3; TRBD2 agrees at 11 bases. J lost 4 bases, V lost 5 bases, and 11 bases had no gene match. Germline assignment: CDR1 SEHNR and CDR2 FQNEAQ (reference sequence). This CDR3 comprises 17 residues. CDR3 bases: TGTGCCAGCAGCCCGAGGATTAGCGGGGGGGTCCCAGATACGCAGTATTTT. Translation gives CASSPRISGGVPDTQYF.

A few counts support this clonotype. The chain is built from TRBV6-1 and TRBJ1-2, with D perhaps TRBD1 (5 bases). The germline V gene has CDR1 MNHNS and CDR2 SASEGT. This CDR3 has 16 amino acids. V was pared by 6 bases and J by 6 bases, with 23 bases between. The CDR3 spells CASRTPPSTTVHGYTF. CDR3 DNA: TGTGCCAGCAGGACCCCTCCAAGTACGACAGTCCATGGCTACACCTTC.

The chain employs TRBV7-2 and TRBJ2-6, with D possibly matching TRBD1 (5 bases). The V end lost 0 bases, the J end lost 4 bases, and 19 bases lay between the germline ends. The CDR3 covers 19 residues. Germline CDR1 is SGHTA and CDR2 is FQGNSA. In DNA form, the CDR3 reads TGTGCCAGCAGCTTAGCGCGAGGTCAGGGATCTTCCGGGGCCAACGTCCTGACTTTC. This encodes CASSLARGQGSSGANVLTF.

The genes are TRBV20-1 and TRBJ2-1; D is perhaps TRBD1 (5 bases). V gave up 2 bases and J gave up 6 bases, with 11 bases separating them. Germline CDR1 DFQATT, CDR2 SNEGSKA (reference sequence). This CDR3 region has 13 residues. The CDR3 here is CSARPDRSNEQFF. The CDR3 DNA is TGCAGTGCTAGACCTGACAGATCCAATGAGCAGTTCTTC.

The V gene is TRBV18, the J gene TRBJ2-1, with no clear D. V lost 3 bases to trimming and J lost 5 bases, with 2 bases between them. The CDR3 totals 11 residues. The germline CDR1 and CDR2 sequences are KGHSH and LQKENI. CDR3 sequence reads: CASSPHNEQFF. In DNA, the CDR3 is TGTGCCAGCTCACCCCACAATGAGCAGTTCTTC. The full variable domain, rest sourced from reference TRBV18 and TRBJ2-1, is NAGVMQNPRHLVRRRGQEARLRCSPMKGHSHVYWYRQLPEEGLKFMVYLQKENIIDESGMPKERFSAEFPKEGPSILRIQQVVRGDSAAYFCASSPHNEQFFGPGTRLTVL.

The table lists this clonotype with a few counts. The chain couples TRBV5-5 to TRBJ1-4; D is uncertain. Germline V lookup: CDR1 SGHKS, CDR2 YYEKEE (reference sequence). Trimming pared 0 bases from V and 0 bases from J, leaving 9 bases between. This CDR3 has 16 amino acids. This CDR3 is CASSLVTPPTNEKLFF. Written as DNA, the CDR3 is TGTGCCAGCAGCTTGGTGACTCCTCCAACTAATGAAAAACTGTTTTTT. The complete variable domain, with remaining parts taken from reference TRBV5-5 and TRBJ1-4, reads DAGVTQSPTHLIKTRGQQVTLRCSPISGHKSVSWYQQVLGQGPQFIFQYYEKEERGRGNFPDRFSARQFPNYSSELNVNALLLGDSALYLCASSLVTPPTNEKLFFGSGTQLSVL.

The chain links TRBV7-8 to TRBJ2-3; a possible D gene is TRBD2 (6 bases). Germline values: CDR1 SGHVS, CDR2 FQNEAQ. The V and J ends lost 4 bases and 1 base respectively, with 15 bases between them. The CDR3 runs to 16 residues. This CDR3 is CASSSRLGGGTDTQYF. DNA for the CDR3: TGTGCCAGCAGCTCCCGACTTGGAGGGGGCACAGATACGCAGTATTTT.

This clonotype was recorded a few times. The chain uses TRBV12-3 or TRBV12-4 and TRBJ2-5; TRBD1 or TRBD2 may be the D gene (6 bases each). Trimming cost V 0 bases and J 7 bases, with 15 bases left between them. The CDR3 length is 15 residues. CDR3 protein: CASSLAGGEVVTQYF. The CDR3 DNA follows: TGTGCCAGCAGTTTAGCGGGGGGCGAGGTGGTGACCCAGTACTTC.

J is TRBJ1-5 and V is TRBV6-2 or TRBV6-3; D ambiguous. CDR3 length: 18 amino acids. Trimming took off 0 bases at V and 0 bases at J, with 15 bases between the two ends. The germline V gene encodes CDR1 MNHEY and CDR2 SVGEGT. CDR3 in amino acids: CASSYSTVAVPSNQPQHF. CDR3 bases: TGTGCCAGCAGTTACTCGACGGTGGCAGTGCCTAGCAATCAGCCCCAGCATTTT.

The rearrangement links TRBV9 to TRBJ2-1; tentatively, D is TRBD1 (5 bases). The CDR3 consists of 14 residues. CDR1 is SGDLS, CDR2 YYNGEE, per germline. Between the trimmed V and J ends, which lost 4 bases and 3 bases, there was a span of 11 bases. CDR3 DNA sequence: TGTGCCAGCAGCCTGGACAAGATCTACAATGAGCAGTTCTTC. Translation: CASSLDKIYNEQFF.

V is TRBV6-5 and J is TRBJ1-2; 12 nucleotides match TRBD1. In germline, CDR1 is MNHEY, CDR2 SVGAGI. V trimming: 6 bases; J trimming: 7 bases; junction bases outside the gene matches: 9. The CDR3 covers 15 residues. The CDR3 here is CASSHRGTGGGGYTF. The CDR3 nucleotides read TGTGCCAGCAGCCATCGAGGGACAGGGGGCGGTGGCTACACCTTC.

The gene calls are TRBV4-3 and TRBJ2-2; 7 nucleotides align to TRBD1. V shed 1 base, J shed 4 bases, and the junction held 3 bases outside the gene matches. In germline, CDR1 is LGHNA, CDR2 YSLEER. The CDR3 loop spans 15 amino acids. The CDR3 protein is CASSQVSGGTGELFF. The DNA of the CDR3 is TGCGCCAGCAGCCAAGTCTCAGGGGGCACCGGGGAGCTGTTTTTT.

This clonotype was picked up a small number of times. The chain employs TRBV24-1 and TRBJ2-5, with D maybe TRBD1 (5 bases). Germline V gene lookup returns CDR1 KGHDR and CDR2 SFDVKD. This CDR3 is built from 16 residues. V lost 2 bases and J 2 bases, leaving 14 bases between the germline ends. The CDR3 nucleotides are TGTGCCACCAGTGATTCCCGAGACAGTAATCAAGAGACCCAGTACTTC. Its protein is CATSDSRDSNQETQYF.